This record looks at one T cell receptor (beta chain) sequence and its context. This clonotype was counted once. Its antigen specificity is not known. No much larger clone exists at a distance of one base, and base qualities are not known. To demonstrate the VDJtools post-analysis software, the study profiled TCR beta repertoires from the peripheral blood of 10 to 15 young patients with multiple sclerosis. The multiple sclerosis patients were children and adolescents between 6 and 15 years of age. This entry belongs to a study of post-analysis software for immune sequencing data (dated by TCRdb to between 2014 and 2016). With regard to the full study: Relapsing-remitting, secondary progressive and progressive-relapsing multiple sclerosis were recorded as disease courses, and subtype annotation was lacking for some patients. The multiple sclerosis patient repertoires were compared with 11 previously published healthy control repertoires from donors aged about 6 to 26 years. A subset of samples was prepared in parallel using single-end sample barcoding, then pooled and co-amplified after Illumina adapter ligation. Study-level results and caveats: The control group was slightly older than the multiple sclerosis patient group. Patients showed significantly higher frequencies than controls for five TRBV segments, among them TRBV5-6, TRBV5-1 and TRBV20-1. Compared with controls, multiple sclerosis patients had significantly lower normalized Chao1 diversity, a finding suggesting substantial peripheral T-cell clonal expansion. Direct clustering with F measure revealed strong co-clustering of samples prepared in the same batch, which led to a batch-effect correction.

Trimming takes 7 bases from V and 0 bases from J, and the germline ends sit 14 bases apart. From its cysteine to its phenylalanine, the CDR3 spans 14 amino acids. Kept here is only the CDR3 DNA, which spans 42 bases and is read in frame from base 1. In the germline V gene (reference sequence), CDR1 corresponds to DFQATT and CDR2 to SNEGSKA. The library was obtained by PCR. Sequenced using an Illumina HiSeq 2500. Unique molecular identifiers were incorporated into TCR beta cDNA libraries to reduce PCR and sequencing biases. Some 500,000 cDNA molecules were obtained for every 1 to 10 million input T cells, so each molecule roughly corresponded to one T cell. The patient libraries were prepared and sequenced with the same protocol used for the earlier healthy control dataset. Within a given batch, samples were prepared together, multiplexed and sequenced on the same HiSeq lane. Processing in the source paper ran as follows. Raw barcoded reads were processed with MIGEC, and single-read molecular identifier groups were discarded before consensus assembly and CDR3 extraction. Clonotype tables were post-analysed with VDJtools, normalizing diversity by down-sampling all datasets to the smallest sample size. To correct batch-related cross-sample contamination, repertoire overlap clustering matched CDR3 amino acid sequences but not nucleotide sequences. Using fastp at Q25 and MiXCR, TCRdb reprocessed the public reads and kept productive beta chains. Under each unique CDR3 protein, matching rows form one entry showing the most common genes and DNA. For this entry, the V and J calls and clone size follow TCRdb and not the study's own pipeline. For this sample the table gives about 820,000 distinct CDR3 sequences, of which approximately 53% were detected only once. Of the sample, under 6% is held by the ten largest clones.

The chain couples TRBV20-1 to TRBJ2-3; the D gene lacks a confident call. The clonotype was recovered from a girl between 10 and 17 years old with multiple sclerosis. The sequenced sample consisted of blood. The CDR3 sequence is CSGVSAASTDTQYF. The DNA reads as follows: TGCAGTGGGGTGAGCGCCGCTAGCACAGATACGCAGTATTTT.